The 20 T cell receptor beta chains reported below all come from one sample, sequenced in a study of control samples from healthy donors and cancer patients. Here immunoSEQ multiplex PCR was the method, and the copy in TCRdb shows in-frame clones only, minus some. The sample consists of 85,000 to 100,000 clones, approximately 93% of them appearing once. The sequencing input was blood. The origin of the receptors is a man younger than 30 in good health.

The rearrangement uses TRBV4-3 and TRBJ1-2; D gene uncertain. The germline V gene encodes CDR1 LGHNA and CDR2 YSLEER. CDR3 length equals 12 residues. V lost 2 bases to trimming and J lost 3 bases, with 4 bases between them. CDR3 protein: CASSQNDYGYTF. As DNA, the CDR3 is TGCGCCAGCAGCCAAAATGACTATGGCTACACCTTC.

V and J are TRBV20-1 and TRBJ2-7, with D tentatively TRBD1 or TRBD2 (5 bases each). Germline CDR1 reads DFQATT; CDR2 reads SNEGSKA (reference sequence). V was cut by 6 bases and J by 5 bases, with 11 bases left in between. CDR3 length equals 11 residues. CDR3 DNA sequence: TGCAGTGCGGACCAGGGAGACGAGCAGTACTTC. Translation: CSADQGDEQYF.

Only one count was recorded for this clone. The chain links TRBV6-7 to TRBJ2-2, with D tentatively TRBD1 or TRBD2 (6 bases each). TRBV6-7 is sorted into the ORF group, with uncertain function. V lost 2 bases to trimming and J lost 1 base, with 17 bases between them. The length of the CDR3 is 18 residues. The CDR3 is CASSYPTLRGLNTGELFF. CDR3 coding DNA: TGTGCCAGCAGTTACCCGACCCTCAGGGGACTGAACACCGGGGAGCTGTTTTTT.

The V gene is TRBV19, the J gene TRBJ2-2; a possible D gene is TRBD1 (7 bases). V lost 8 bases to trimming and J lost 5 bases, with 21 bases between them. There are 16 residues in the CDR3. CDR1 is LNHDA, CDR2 SQIVND, per germline (reference sequence). The CDR3 bases are TGTGCCAGTTCCGGAGGGGGCACTAGGATTACCGGGGAGCTGTTTTTT. Translation gives CASSGGGTRITGELFF.

V is TRBV6-1 and J is TRBJ2-3; 11 bases are a match to TRBD2. The CDR3 has 19 residues. Germline CDR1 reads MNHNS; CDR2 reads SASEGT. Trimming took 1 base from V and 3 from J; bases not matched to a gene: 12. The CDR3 is CASSEVRGSGRAGTDTQYF. As DNA, the CDR3 is TGTGCCAGCAGTGAAGTTCGGGGTAGCGGGAGGGCGGGGACAGATACGCAGTATTTT.

The rearrangement links TRBV5-4 to TRBJ2-3, with 12 bases matching TRBD2. The length of the CDR3 is 19 residues. Germline trimming cut 4 bases from V and 1 base from J; bases unmatched to any gene: 13. CDR1 is SGHNT, CDR2 YYREEE, per germline (reference sequence). CDR3: CASSNGRSASGRGTDTQYF. The CDR3 bases are TGTGCCAGCAGCAACGGCAGAAGTGCTAGCGGGAGGGGCACAGATACGCAGTATTTT.

Here the CDR3 reads CAWSDWDGASNEKLFF. Here the CDR3 DNA reads TGTGCCTGGAGTGACTGGGACGGTGCTTCTAATGAAAAACTGTTTTTT. The J gene is TRBJ1-4, the V gene TRBV30; D may be TRBD1 (5 bases). Germline loops: CDR1 GTSNPN, CDR2 SVGIG (reference sequence). V shed 1 base and J shed 3 bases, with 15 bases lying between them. This CDR3 contains 16 residues.

CDR3 DNA sequence: TGCGCCAGCAGCCAATTAGGGCAGAGCTCCTACGAGCAGTACTTC. This gives the protein CASSQLGQSSYEQYF. V gene TRBV5-1 combines with J gene TRBJ2-7; no reliable D call. This CDR3 spans 15 amino acids. Between the trimmed V and J ends, which lost 4 bases and 0 bases, there was a span of 14 bases. Germline lookup yields CDR1 SGHRS and CDR2 YFSETQ.

V and J are TRBV4-1 and TRBJ2-7; 11 bases align to TRBD2. The CDR3 totals 15 residues. V gave up 5 bases and J gave up 4 bases; unmatched junction bases: 7. Germline CDR1 reads MGHRA; CDR2 reads YSYEKL. CDR3 nucleotides: TGCGCCAGCAGCGTCCGGGGACTAGCGGATTACGAGCAGTACTTC. The encoded protein is CASSVRGLADYEQYF.

This sequence joins TRBV4-2 and TRBJ2-7, with TRBD2 matching over 10 bases. The CDR3 sequence is 15 residues long. Looked up from germline, CDR1 is LGHNA and CDR2 is YNFKEQ. With 1 base clipped from V and 2 bases from J, the junction kept 2 bases outside the gene matches. The CDR3 sequence is CASSQVLAGTYEQYF. CDR3 in DNA: TGTGCCAGCAGCCAAGTACTAGCGGGGACCTACGAGCAGTACTTC.

This CDR3 reads CASSPTEAFF. CDR3 DNA sequence: TGTGCCAGCAGTCCCACTGAAGCTTTCTTT. The chain uses TRBV12-3 or TRBV12-4 and TRBJ1-1; D unclear. V was trimmed by 5 bases and J by 4 bases, leaving 2 bases between them. The CDR3 spans 10 residues.

The V call is TRBV5-1, the J call TRBJ2-1; 11 positions match TRBD2. With 1 base clipped from V and 10 bases from J, the junction kept 4 bases outside the gene matches. The CDR3 totals 14 residues. In germline, CDR1 is SGHRS, CDR2 YFSETQ. The CDR3 spells CASSLFSSGREQFF. The CDR3 DNA reads as TGCGCCAGCAGCTTGTTTTCTAGCGGGAGGGAGCAGTTCTTC.

The chain is built from TRBV2 and TRBJ1-2, with D unresolved. V was trimmed by 8 bases and J by 4 bases, leaving 17 bases between them. Per germline, CDR1 SNHLY and CDR2 FYNNEI. The CDR3 consists of 14 residues. The CDR3 sequence is CASDSGESRYGYTF. The CDR3 DNA sequence: TGTGCCAGCGACTCGGGAGAGAGTCGCTATGGCTACACCTTC.

V usage is TRBV11-1 and J usage is TRBJ1-1; D gene uncertain. Germline CDR1 is SGHAT and CDR2 is FQDESV (reference sequence). V was trimmed by 5 bases and J by 5 bases, leaving 12 bases between them. CDR3 length: 13 residues. The CDR3, as DNA: TGTGCCAGCAGCCTAGAGCGGGGAACTGAAGCTTTCTTT. Protein: CASSLERGTEAFF.

The chain links TRBV5-1 to TRBJ2-7; D remains unclear. The V end was cut by 3 bases, the J end by 0 bases, with 10 bases between. Germline V gene sequence: CDR1 SGHRS, CDR2 YFSETQ. CDR3 length: 14 residues. The CDR3 region is CASSYEQSSYEQYF. CDR3 nucleotides: TGCGCCAGCAGCTACGAACAAAGCTCCTACGAGCAGTACTTC.

This clone was recorded only once. The chain employs TRBV29-1 and TRBJ2-1; 11 bases map to TRBD2. CDR3 length: 15 residues. Per the germline V gene, CDR1 is SQVTM and CDR2 is ANQGSEA. The V segment lost 4 bases and the J segment 1 base; nucleotides outside the gene matches: 3. Written as DNA, the CDR3 is TGCAGCGTTGTCCTAGCGGGGGGATCCTACAATGAGCAGTTCTTC. It encodes CSVVLAGGSYNEQFF.

The chain combines TRBV18 with TRBJ1-5; a weak D match, TRBD1 (5 bases). Trimming shortened V by 5 bases and J by 2 bases, and 10 bases separated the two germline ends. Germline V gives CDR1 KGHSH, CDR2 LQKENI. The CDR3 runs 14 residues. The DNA for the CDR3 is TGTGCCAGCTCAAACCGGGGGGGCAATCAGCCCCAGCATTTT. Its protein is CASSNRGGNQPQHF.

The chain uses TRBV6-5 and TRBJ1-4; possible D gene TRBD1, 5 bases. The CDR3 covers 14 residues. V was shortened by 5 bases and J by 7 bases, with 14 bases between the two germline ends. The germline V gene encodes CDR1 MNHEY and CDR2 SVGAGI. In DNA, the CDR3 is TGTGCCAGCAGTCCCCCAGGGATAAGTGAAAAACTGTTTTTT. Translation: CASSPPGISEKLFF.

V and J are TRBV7-8 and TRBJ2-1, with TRBD2 as a possible D gene (5 bases). Germline values: CDR1 SGHVS, CDR2 FQNEAQ. V was trimmed by 6 bases and J by 4 bases, leaving 13 bases between them. This CDR3 comprises 14 residues. CDR3 amino acids: CASRHGSGYNEQFF. CDR3 DNA: TGTGCCAGCAGGCATGGAAGCGGTTACAATGAGCAGTTCTTC.

The chain carries TRBV11-2 and TRBJ2-7, with D unresolved. CDR1 and CDR2 from the germline V gene are SGHAT and FQNNGV. Trimming pared 5 bases from V and 4 bases from J, leaving 6 bases between. There are 11 residues in the CDR3. CDR3 in amino acids: CASSPEYEQYF. The CDR3 DNA sequence: TGTGCCAGCAGCCCGGAATACGAGCAGTACTTC. Variable domain in full (rest from reference TRBV11-2 and TRBJ2-7): EAGVAQSPRYKIIEKRQSVAFWCNPISGHATLYWYQQILGQGPKLLIQFQNNGVVDDSQLPKDRFSAERLKGVDSTLKIQPAKLEDSAVYLCASSPEYEQYFGPGTRLTVT.